A selection of T cell receptor beta chains follows, all from one sample in a study of T cells in Graves' hyperthyroidism and ophthalmopathy. Via MiXCR, TCRdb re-called the multiplex PCR reads, giving one row per CDR3 protein. Of around 400,000 distinct CDR3 sequences listed, about 15% are singletons. Sequencing used blood. The source of these receptors is a woman aged 60-70 years with Graves' ophthalmopathy. Each CDR3 is given without its conserved first and last residue.

V	J	CDR3
TRBV28	TRBJ2-3	ASSLLEGGRTDTQY
TRBV5-1	TRBJ1-1	ASSLAPGRGTEAF
TRBV9	TRBJ2-7	ASSLAGVGDYEQY
TRBV27	TRBJ1-1	ASSLRIPNTEAF
TRBV12-3/TRBV12-4	TRBJ2-1	ASSPTGVNEQF
TRBV27	TRBJ2-2	ASSLGGAIYGELF
TRBV14	TRBJ1-1	ASSQASPRAQAF
TRBV28	TRBJ2-1	ASSFIGLAGGHEQF
TRBV11-2	TRBJ1-5	ASSLDGGDQPQH
TRBV12-5	TRBJ2-5	ASGATGNLETQY
TRBV5-4	TRBJ2-3	ASSLDLVYTDTQY
TRBV4-1	TRBJ1-1	ASSQAGQGHTEAF
TRBV28	TRBJ1-1	ASLVGLGEAF
TRBV5-6	TRBJ2-3	ASRGLGTSGSLDTQY
TRBV27	TRBJ1-6	ASSFRYRDSPLH
TRBV19	TRBJ2-6	ASSRSPGTGANVLT
TRBV6-2/TRBV6-3	TRBJ2-3	ASSLESGHRTDTQY
TRBV12-5	TRBJ2-3	AVSRGTDTQY
TRBV18	TRBJ2-7	ASSNLGAGGNYEQY
TRBV20-1	TRBJ2-3	SALAGGVTSTDTQY
TRBV6-1	TRBJ1-2	ASTGQGYGYT
TRBV9	TRBJ2-7	ASSQDSSYEQY
TRBV3-1	TRBJ2-7	ASSAGTGPNYEQY
TRBV29-1	TRBJ2-5	SVGTAPREAQY
TRBV15	TRBJ2-5	ATSRRGTSGKQETQY
TRBV7-3	TRBJ2-5	ASSPGGQRETQY
TRBV20-1	TRBJ2-7	SANSGFRVYEQY
TRBV30	TRBJ1-5	AWSGGQGRSAQPQH
TRBV4-2	TRBJ2-1	ASSQANGVGEQF
TRBV29-1	TRBJ2-5	SVPIGLAGVRQETQY
TRBV7-2	TRBJ2-2	ASSGRRPNTGELF
TRBV3-1	TRBJ2-3	ASSPGVAGYTDTQY
TRBV5-1	TRBJ2-3	ASSLFLSPDTQY
TRBV5-1	TRBJ2-1	ASSFRGSGTYNEQF
TRBV18	TRBJ2-7	ASSLKTTSYEQY